The present TCR beta chain was sequenced within a study of blood T cell repertoires in COVID-19. Germline assignment: CDR1 SGHDN and CDR2 FVKESK. The CDR3 runs to 13 residues. Trimming stripped 1 base from V and 5 bases from J, with 6 bases between. Repertoires were generated with immunoSEQ multiplex PCR, while TCRdb's copy carries only in-frame clones and drops some. Altogether tens of thousands of clones are present, roughly 88% being singletons, with the ten largest covering around 0.52%. This chain joins TRBV14 and TRBJ1-5, with D unclear. The material sequenced was peripheral blood. The TCR originated in a man aged 45 to 65 with COVID-19, enrolled during active disease. The CDR3 protein is CASSQGRDQPQHF. The CDR3 DNA is TGTGCCAGCAGCCAAGGCCGGGATCAGCCCCAGCATTTT.